The 19 T cell receptor beta chains given below trace back to one sample, sequenced in a study of monozygotic twins with inflammatory bowel disease. From the 5' RACE reads, TCRdb lists one entry per CDR3 protein and no DNA. This listing includes about 450,000 distinct CDR3 sequences. The sample was blood. Source of these receptors: a human donor with ulcerative colitis or Crohn's disease, or a healthy co-twin of an affected twin (not recorded which).

The chain carries TRBV29-1 and TRBJ2-1. Germline V gene lookup returns CDR1 SQVTM and CDR2 ANQGSEA. The length of the CDR3 is 15 residues. CDR3 region: CSVVEGGLSYNEQFF.

This rearrangement joins TRBV20-1 to TRBJ1-6; the TCRdb D gene call, TRBD1, has no DNA to confirm it. The CDR3 has 12 residues. Germline V gene data show CDR1 as DFQATT and CDR2 as SNEGSKA (reference sequence). CDR3: CSAGQSNSPLHF.

CDR3 in amino acids: CASSLWGTMGNQETQYF. The chain recombines TRBV5-1 with TRBJ2-5. Germline V lookup: CDR1 SGHRS, CDR2 YFSETQ. This CDR3 has 17 residues. The entire variable domain, with the rest obtained from reference TRBV5-1 and TRBJ2-5, is as follows: KAGVTQTPRYLIKTRGQQVTLSCSPISGHRSVSWYQQTPGQGLQFLFEYFSETQRNKGNFPGRFSGRQFSNSRSEMNVSTLELGDSALYLCASSLWGTMGNQETQYFGPGTRLLVL.

The rearrangement joins TRBV5-1 to TRBJ2-2; the TCRdb call, TRBD2, lacks DNA for checking. This CDR3 spans 16 amino acids. Per germline, CDR1 SGHRS and CDR2 YFSETQ. CDR3 residues: CASSRSRESDTGELFF.

The chain couples TRBV7-2 to TRBJ2-1; TCRdb returns TRBD2, unconfirmable since there is no DNA. The germline CDR1 and CDR2 sequences are SGHTA and FQGNSA. This CDR3 is 14 amino acids long. The CDR3: CASLKGLAYNEQFF.

This chain connects TRBV11-2 to TRBJ2-2; there is no DNA to check the TCRdb D call of TRBD2. The CDR3 is 19 amino acids. Germline V CDR1 and CDR2: SGHAT, FQNNGV. CDR3 sequence reads: CASSSDPSDLSSLGGELFF.

The chain combines TRBV2 with TRBJ2-3; the TCRdb D gene call, TRBD2, has no DNA to confirm it. This CDR3 contains 15 residues. Germline V gene data show CDR1 as SNHLY and CDR2 as FYNNEI. The CDR3 loop reads CASRRLAASTDTQYF.

The chain employs TRBV7-8 and TRBJ2-1; TCRdb lists TRBD2, though no DNA is available to test this call. Germline V gene sequence: CDR1 SGHVS, CDR2 FQNEAQ. The CDR3 sequence is 17 residues long. CDR3 in amino acids: CASSLVGTTSGINEQFF.

This sequence joins TRBV7-9 and TRBJ2-1; TCRdb's D call of TRBD1 is untestable without DNA. This CDR3 is built from 13 residues. Germline lookup yields CDR1 SEHNR and CDR2 FQNEAQ (reference sequence). The CDR3 spells CASSLPRGHEQFF.

This rearrangement joins TRBV7-9 to TRBJ2-7; there is no DNA to check the TCRdb D call of TRBD1. This CDR3 is built from 13 residues. CDR1 SEHNR and CDR2 FQNEAQ come from the germline V gene (reference sequence). The CDR3 protein is CASSGLPKREQYF. The variable domain in full, with the rest retrieved from reference TRBV7-9 and TRBJ2-7, is DTGVSQNPRHKITKRGQNVTFRCDPISEHNRLYWYRQTLGQGPEFLTYFQNEAQLEKSRLLSDRFSAERPKGSFSTLEIQRTEQGDSAMYLCASSGLPKREQYFGPGTRLTVT.

V usage is TRBV28 and J usage is TRBJ1-1. Germline V gene data show CDR1 as MDHEN and CDR2 as SYDVKM. The CDR3 extends over 15 amino acids. This CDR3 is CASTWARDTNTEAFF.

V and J are TRBV7-9 and TRBJ2-3; the D gene TCRdb calls, TRBD1, cannot be checked with no DNA. CDR1 and CDR2 from the germline V gene are SEHNR and FQNEAQ (reference sequence). The CDR3 is 16 residues long. The CDR3: CASSLGTNPSTDTQYF. Full variable domain (missing parts from reference TRBV7-9 and TRBJ2-3): DTGVSQNPRHKITKRGQNVTFRCDPISEHNRLYWYRQTLGQGPEFLTYFQNEAQLEKSRLLSDRFSAERPKGSFSTLEIQRTEQGDSAMYLCASSLGTNPSTDTQYFGPGTRLTVL.

The CDR3 region is CASSLQQGWSSYNEQFF. The V and J genes are TRBV12-3 or TRBV12-4 and TRBJ2-1; the TRBD1 assignment by TCRdb is unverifiable without DNA. The CDR3 covers 17 residues.

The chain carries TRBV5-6 and TRBJ2-7; the D gene TCRdb calls, TRBD1, cannot be checked with no DNA. The CDR3 has 14 amino acids. The germline CDR1 and CDR2 sequences are SGHDT and YYEEEE. CDR3 in amino acids: CASSRTGETYEQYF. The full variable domain, rest sourced from reference TRBV5-6 and TRBJ2-7, is DAGVTQSPTHLIKTRGQQVTLRCSPKSGHDTVSWYQQALGQGPQFIFQYYEEEERQRGNFPDRFSGHQFPNYSSELNVNALLLGDSALYLCASSRTGETYEQYFGPGTRLTVT.

The chain links TRBV20-1 to TRBJ2-7. Germline V gene data show CDR1 as DFQATT and CDR2 as SNEGSKA (reference sequence). The CDR3 runs 13 residues. CDR3 protein: CSARHDGSYEQYF.

The CDR3 spells CASSPPSHNEQFF. J is TRBJ2-1 and V is TRBV18. This CDR3 region has 13 residues. Germline V gene sequence: CDR1 KGHSH, CDR2 LQKENI.

The rearrangement uses TRBV6-1 and TRBJ1-2; there is no DNA to check the TCRdb D call of TRBD1. CDR1 is MNHNS and CDR2 is SASEGT in the germline V gene. This CDR3 has 14 amino acids. The CDR3 region is CASRAPGQGGGYTF.

V gene TRBV18 combines with J gene TRBJ2-7; TCRdb outputs TRBD2, but without DNA this stays unchecked. The CDR3 has 13 residues. Germline V gives CDR1 KGHSH, CDR2 LQKENI. The CDR3 spells CASSPSSSGEQYF.

This chain uses TRBV4-1 with TRBJ1-1. This CDR3 spans 15 amino acids. Germline V CDR1 and CDR2: MGHRA, YSYEKL. Here the CDR3 reads CASSQTLVENTEAFF.